This T cell receptor (beta chain) was captured by sequencing in a study of blood T cell repertoires in COVID-19. Study details: The analysed material was cDNA or gDNA that came from T cells, B-cell-depleted T cells, or PBMCs.

Original analysis: Cell counts per sample came from amplifying reference gene primers. Sequencing was performed with immunoSEQ multiplex PCR; in TCRdb, only in-frame clones are kept and a portion is missing. V and J calls plus clone size are reproduced from that table; the DNA served to infer D and trimming. This table has some 190,000 clones, about 85% appearing once. V was clipped by 9 bases and J by 5 bases; unmatched bases: 7. Germline CDR1 is LNHNV and CDR2 is YYDKDF (reference sequence). This CDR3 is 15 amino acids long. Seattle enrolled patients during active infection and tracked them longitudinally.

The gene calls are TRBV15 and TRBJ2-1, with 13 bases lining up with TRBD2. This sequence originates from a man aged 80 or over with COVID-19, enrolled during active disease. Sequenced: peripheral blood. In nucleotides, the CDR3 is TGTGCCACAAATACCGGGACTAGCGGGAACAATGAGCAGTTCTTC. It codes for CATNTGTSGNNEQFF.